The sequence of this TCR beta chain was determined in a study of blood T cell repertoires in COVID-19. Only one count was recorded for this clone. Trimming took 2 bases from V and 1 from J, leaving 11 bases between them. The germline V gene has CDR1 LNHDA and CDR2 SQIVND (reference sequence). The CDR3 is 15 residues long. Assay: immunoSEQ multiplex PCR; the TCRdb copy retains only in-frame clones and omits some. The sample consists of around 150,000 clones, approximately 78% of them appearing once. The sample was peripheral blood. This TCR was sampled from a human donor in a cohort sampled during active COVID-19. The chain joins TRBV19 to TRBJ1-1; unclear D gene. CDR3 coding DNA: TGTGCCAGTAGTATAAATAAACGGGGGAACACTGAAGCTTTCTTT. Translating gives CASSINKRGNTEAFF.